This T cell receptor (beta chain) is drawn from a study of shared clonotypes between healthy human individuals. Sorted subsets were amplified in replicate PCRs using 150 to 250 ng DNA, tens of thousands of T cell genomes. Profiled with immunoSEQ multiplex PCR; TCRdb holds only in-frame clones, not every one. The repertoire holds 1.5 million to 2.5 million clones, with over 85% as singletons. With regard to this clone: Its specificity is not known. This sample also contains other DNA sequences that code for the same CDR3.

Findings and limits, study-wide: Across four donors, naive CD4 shared around 5.4%, naive CD8 more than 3%, memory CD4 about 2.5%, memory CD8 0.4% to 0.5%. Clonotype sharing among donors, it was expected, would be affected by sequencing depth.

Terminally differentiated effector memory CD45RA+ cells were excluded by CCR7 positive selection of CD45RO-negative cells. The germline CDR1 and CDR2 sequences are SEHNR and FQNEAQ (reference sequence). Deletions cut 3 bases from V and 4 bases from J, with 12 bases between. The CDR3 runs to 14 residues. The source of this sequence is a man younger than 30 in good health. Sequencing was carried out using naive CD8+ T cells sorted from blood. The chain employs TRBV7-9 and TRBJ1-2; weak D call: TRBD1 (5 bases). The CDR3 DNA is TGTGCCAGCAGCTTTGCGGGGGTCGGCTATGGCTACACCTTC. Translated: CASSFAGVGYGYTF.